These 14 T cell receptor beta chains share one sample of origin, sequenced in a study of blood T cell repertoires in COVID-19. Clones were read by immunoSEQ multiplex PCR, and TCRdb kept only the in-frame ones, dropping some. The data show approximately 72,000 clones, approximately 85% seen once. Material: peripheral blood. The receptors were gathered from a man in his forties or fifties with acute or convalescent COVID-19.

This rearrangement joins TRBV15 to TRBJ2-7; D is unclear. The germline V gene encodes CDR1 LNHNV and CDR2 YYDKDF (reference sequence). The CDR3 totals 13 residues. V lost 5 bases to trimming and J lost 0 bases, with 8 bases between them. CDR3 sequence (DNA): TGTGCCACCAGCGGGCAGTTCTCCTACGAGCAGTACGTC. The encoded protein is CATSGQFSYEQYV.

This clone was seen once. The genes are TRBV4-1 and TRBJ2-7, with TRBD1 as a possible D gene (6 bases). Germline loops: CDR1 MGHRA, CDR2 YSYEKL. This CDR3 comprises 15 residues. V shed 1 base and J shed 0 bases, with 10 bases lying between them. The CDR3 spells CASSQGVDSSYEQYV. In nucleotides, the CDR3 is TGCGCCAGCAGCCAAGGTGTGGACAGCTCCTACGAGCAGTACGTC.

The chain joins TRBV6-6 to TRBJ1-1; 11 nucleotides align to TRBD1. The CDR3 length is 15 residues. Germline V lookup: CDR1 MNHNY, CDR2 SVGAGI (reference sequence). V was pared by 5 bases and J by 11 bases, with 13 bases of the junction left unmatched. The CDR3: CASSGGQGVGIGAFF. CDR3 coding DNA: TGTGCCAGCAGTGGGGGACAGGGGGTGGGTATAGGCGCTTTCTTT.

The chain couples TRBV30 to TRBJ1-2; 8 bases are a match to TRBD1. The CDR3 runs 13 residues. In germline, CDR1 is GTSNPN, CDR2 SVGIG (reference sequence). V gave up 8 bases and J gave up 8 bases; unmatched junction bases: 13. The CDR3 here is CAGHGQGRYGYTF. The CDR3 coding sequence is TGTGCCGGACATGGACAGGGACGGTACGGCTACACCTTC.

The chain employs TRBV2 and TRBJ2-2; 11 bases align to TRBD1. Germline trimming cut 7 bases from V and 4 bases from J; bases unmatched to any gene: 2. The CDR3 extends over 14 amino acids. Germline CDR1 reads SNHLY; CDR2 reads FYNNEI. CDR3 nucleotide sequence: TGTGCCAGCAAGGGACAGGGGGTCACCGGGGAGCTGTTTTTT. Protein product: CASKGQGVTGELFF.

The chain combines TRBV27 with TRBJ2-3; 15 nucleotides agree with TRBD2. This CDR3 contains 17 residues. Germline assignment: CDR1 MNHEY and CDR2 SMNVEV (reference sequence). The V and J ends lost 2 bases and 7 bases, in that order; junction bases with no gene match: 7. Here the CDR3 DNA reads TGTGCCAGCAGTTTAGGGGGACTAGCGGGGGGTATTTATACGCAGTATTTT. Its protein is CASSLGGLAGGIYTQYF.

In its sample, this clone was seen once. The chain joins TRBV11-2 to TRBJ2-2; 8 bases align to TRBD1. Per the germline V gene, CDR1 is SGHAT and CDR2 is FQNNGV. The CDR3 runs 13 residues. With 5 bases clipped from V and 6 bases from J, the junction kept 2 bases outside the gene matches. CDR3: CASSEDRAGELFF. CDR3 nucleotides: TGTGCCAGCAGCGAGGACAGGGCCGGGGAGCTGTTTTTT.

The V gene is TRBV5-6, the J gene TRBJ2-1; D not resolved. Trimming removed 4 bases from V and 5 bases from J, with 13 bases in between. The CDR3 has 14 amino acids. Germline values: CDR1 SGHDT, CDR2 YYEEEE. The CDR3 coding sequence is TGTGCCAGCAGCCACTGGCAGGCCGACAATGAGCAGTTCTTC. The encoded protein is CASSHWQADNEQFF.

This sequence joins TRBV5-6 and TRBJ2-5, with D unresolved. This CDR3 comprises 14 residues. Germline-derived CDR1 and CDR2 are SGHDT and YYEEEE. Trimming took off 2 bases at V and 1 base at J, with 9 bases between the two ends. The CDR3 coding sequence is TGTGCCAGCAGCTTAGTAACAACCCAAGAGACCCAGTACTTC. Translating gives CASSLVTTQETQYF.

This chain connects TRBV6-1 to TRBJ2-7; TRBD2 matches 8 bases. The V gene end was trimmed by 0 bases and the J gene end by 4 bases; junction bases not matched to a gene: 8. This CDR3 has 16 amino acids. Looked up from germline, CDR1 is MNHNS and CDR2 is SASEGT. Here the CDR3 DNA reads TGTGCCAGCAGTGAAGCACCGAGCGGGGGTGTGTACGAGCAGTACGTC. It encodes CASSEAPSGGVYEQYV.

This chain uses TRBV5-5 with TRBJ1-2, with TRBD1 matching over 11 bases. J was trimmed by 2 bases and V by 4 bases; bases with no gene match: 4. Germline CDR1 is SGHKS and CDR2 is YYEKEE (reference sequence). The CDR3 loop spans 15 amino acids. The CDR3 reads CASSPGTGGNYGYTF. The CDR3 DNA is TGTGCCAGCAGCCCCGGGACAGGGGGAAACTATGGCTACACCTTC.

The gene calls are TRBV6-5 and TRBJ1-2, with D possibly matching TRBD1 (5 bases). The germline V gene has CDR1 MNHEY and CDR2 SVGAGI. There are 14 residues in the CDR3. The ends were cut back, 0 bases at V and 8 bases at J, with 13 bases in the middle. The CDR3 DNA reads TGTGCCAGCAGTTACTCCCCCGTAGGGGCCGGCTACACCTTC. It is translated as CASSYSPVGAGYTF.

The rearrangement links TRBV27 to TRBJ1-5; 7 bases are shared with TRBD1. With V trimmed by 4 bases and J by 5 bases, 5 bases remained unmatched. There are 14 residues in the CDR3. The germline CDR1 and CDR2 sequences are MNHEY and SMNVEV (reference sequence). CDR3 amino acids: CASSSQGIDQPQHF. The CDR3 nucleotides read TGTGCCAGCAGTTCACAGGGGATCGATCAGCCCCAGCATTTT.

The V gene is TRBV4-2, the J gene TRBJ1-1; D unresolved. The CDR3 totals 13 residues. V lost 3 bases and J lost 6, with 11 bases in between. CDR1 is LGHNA and CDR2 is YNFKEQ in the germline V gene. The CDR3, as DNA: TGTGCCAGCAGCCAGCTTTTGGGAGCTGAAGCTTTCTTT. It translates to CASSQLLGAEAFF.